This T cell receptor beta chain was obtained from a study of blood T cell repertoires in COVID-19. Per germline, CDR1 SNHLY and CDR2 FYNNEI. This CDR3 is 14 amino acids long. The ends were cut back, 5 bases at V and 0 bases at J, with 8 bases in the middle. Data came from immunoSEQ multiplex PCR; TCRdb stores just in-frame clones and leaves some out. The repertoire holds fewer than 250,000 clones, with more than 70% as singletons. The specimen sequenced was peripheral blood. The J gene is TRBJ1-3, the V gene TRBV2; D uncertain. The sequence was obtained from a woman of 80 years or more with COVID-19, enrolled during active disease. CDR3 nucleotide sequence: TGTGCCAGCAGTACCTCCGGCTCTGGAAACACCATATATTTT. Its translation is CASSTSGSGNTIYF. Based on the CDR3 plus reference TRBV2 and TRBJ1-3, the full variable domain is EPEVTQTPSHQVTQMGQEVILRCVPISNHLYFYWYRQILGQKVEFLVSFYNNEISEKSEIFDDQFSVERPDGSNFTLKIRSTKLEDSAMYFCASSTSGSGNTIYFGEGSWLTVV.